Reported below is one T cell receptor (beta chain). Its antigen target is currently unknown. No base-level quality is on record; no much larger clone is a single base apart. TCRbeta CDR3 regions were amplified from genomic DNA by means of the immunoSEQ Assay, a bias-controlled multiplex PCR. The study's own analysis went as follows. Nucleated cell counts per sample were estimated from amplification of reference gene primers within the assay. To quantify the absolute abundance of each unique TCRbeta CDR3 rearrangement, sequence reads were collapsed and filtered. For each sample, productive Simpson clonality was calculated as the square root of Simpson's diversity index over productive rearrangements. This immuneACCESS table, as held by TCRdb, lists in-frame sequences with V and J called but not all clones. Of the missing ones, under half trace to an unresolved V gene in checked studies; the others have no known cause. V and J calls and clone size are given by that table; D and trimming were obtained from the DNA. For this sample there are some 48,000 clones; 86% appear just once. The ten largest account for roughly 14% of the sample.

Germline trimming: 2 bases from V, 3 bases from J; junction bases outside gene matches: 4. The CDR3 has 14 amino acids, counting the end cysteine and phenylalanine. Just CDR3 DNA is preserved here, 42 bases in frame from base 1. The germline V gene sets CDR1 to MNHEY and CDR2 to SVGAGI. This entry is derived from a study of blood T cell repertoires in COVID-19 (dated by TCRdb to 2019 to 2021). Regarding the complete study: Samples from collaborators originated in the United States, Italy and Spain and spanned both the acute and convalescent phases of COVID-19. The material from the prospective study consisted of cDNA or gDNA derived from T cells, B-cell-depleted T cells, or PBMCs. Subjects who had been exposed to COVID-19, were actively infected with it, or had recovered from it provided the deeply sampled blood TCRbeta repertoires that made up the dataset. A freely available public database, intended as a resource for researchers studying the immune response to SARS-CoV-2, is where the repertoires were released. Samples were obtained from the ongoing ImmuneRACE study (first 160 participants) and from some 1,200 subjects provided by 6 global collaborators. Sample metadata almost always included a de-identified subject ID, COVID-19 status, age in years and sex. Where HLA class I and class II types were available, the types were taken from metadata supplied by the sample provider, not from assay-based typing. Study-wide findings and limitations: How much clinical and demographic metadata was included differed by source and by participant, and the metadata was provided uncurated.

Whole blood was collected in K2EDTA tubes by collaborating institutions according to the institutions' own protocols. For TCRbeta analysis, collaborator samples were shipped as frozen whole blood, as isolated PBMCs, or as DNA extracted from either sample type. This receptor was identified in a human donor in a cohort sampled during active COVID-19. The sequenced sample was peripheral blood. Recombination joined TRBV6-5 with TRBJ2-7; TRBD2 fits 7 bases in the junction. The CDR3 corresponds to CASSYRASGYEQYF. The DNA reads TGTGCCAGCAGTTACCGAGCTAGCGGCTACGAGCAGTACTTC.